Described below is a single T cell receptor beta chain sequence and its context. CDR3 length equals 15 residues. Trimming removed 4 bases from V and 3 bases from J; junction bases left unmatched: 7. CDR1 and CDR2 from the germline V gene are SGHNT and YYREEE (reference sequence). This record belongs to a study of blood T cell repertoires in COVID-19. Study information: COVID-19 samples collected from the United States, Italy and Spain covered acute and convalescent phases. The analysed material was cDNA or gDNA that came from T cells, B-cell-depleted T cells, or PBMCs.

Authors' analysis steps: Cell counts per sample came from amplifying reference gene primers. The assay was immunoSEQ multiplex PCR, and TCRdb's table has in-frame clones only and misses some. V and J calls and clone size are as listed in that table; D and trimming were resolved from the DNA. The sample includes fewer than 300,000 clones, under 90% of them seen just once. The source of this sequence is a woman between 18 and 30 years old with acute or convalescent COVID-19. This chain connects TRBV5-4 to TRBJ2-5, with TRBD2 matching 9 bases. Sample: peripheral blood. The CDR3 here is CASSGTTSGKETQYF. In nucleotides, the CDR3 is TGTGCCAGCAGCGGTACGACTAGCGGAAAAGAGACCCAGTACTTC.